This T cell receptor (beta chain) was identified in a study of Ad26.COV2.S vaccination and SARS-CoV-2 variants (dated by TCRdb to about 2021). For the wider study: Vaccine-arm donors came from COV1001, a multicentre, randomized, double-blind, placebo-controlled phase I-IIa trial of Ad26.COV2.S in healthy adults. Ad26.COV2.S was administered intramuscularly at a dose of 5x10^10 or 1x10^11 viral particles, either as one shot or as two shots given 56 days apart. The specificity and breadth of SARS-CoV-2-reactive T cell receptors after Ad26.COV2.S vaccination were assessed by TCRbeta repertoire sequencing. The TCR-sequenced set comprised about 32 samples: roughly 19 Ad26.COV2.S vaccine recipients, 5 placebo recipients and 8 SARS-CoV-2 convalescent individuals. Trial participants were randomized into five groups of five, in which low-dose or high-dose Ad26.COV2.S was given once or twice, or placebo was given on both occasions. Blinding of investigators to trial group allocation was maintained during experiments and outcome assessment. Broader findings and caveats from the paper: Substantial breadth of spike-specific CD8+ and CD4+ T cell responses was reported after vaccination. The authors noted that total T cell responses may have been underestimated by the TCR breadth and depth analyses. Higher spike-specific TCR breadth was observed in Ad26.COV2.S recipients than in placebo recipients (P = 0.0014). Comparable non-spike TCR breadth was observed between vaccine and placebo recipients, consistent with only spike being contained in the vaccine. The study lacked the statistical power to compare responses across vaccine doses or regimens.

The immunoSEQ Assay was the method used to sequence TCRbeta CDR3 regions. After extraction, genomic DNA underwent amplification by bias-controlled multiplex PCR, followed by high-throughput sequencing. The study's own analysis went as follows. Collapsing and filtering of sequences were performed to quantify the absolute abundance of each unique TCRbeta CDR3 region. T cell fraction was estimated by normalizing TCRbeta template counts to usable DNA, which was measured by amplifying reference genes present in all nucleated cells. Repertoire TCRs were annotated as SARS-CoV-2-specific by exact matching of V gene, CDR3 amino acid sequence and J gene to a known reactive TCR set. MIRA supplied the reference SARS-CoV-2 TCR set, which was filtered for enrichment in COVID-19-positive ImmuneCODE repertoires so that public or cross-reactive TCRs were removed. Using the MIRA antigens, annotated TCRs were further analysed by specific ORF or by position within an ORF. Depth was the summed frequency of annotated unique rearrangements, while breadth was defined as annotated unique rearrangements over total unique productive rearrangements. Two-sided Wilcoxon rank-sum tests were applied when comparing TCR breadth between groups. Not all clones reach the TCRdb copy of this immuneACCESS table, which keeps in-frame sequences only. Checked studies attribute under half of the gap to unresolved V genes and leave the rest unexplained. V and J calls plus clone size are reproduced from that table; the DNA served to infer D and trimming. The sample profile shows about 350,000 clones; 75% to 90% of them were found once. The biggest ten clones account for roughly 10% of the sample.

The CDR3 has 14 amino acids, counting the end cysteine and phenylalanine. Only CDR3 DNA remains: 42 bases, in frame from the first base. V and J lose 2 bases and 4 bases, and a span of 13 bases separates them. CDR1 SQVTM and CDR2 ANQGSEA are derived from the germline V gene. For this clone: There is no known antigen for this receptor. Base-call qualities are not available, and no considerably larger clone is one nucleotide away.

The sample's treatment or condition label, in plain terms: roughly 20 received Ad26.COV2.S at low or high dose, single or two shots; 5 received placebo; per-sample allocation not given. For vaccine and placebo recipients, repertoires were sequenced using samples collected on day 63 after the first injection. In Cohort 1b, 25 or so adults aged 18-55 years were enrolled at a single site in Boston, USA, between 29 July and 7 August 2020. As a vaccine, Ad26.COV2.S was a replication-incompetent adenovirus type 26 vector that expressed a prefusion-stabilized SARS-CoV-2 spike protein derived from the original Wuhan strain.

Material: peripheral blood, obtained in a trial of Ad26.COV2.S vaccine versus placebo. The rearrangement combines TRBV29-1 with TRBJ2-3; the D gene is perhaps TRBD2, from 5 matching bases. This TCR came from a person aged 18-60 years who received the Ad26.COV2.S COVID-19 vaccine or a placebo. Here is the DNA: TGCAGCGTTGAACGACCGGGATGGGCAGATACGCAGTATTTT. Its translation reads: CSVERPGWADTQYF.